This T cell receptor beta chain originates from a study of regulatory T cells in long-lasting Graves disease. With 6 bases removed from V and 4 bases from J, the gap between germline ends came to 16 bases. CDR3 size: 13 residues. Germline V gene lookup returns CDR1 DFQATT and CDR2 SNEGSKA (reference sequence). Time point described: persistent/refractory GD, antithyroid drugs over 5 years with positive TRAb. The TCR library used RNA extracted from PBMCs. Graves' disease was diagnosed by American Thyroid Association guidelines. Collection of peripheral blood (roughly 9 milliliters) was done using EDTA tubes. TCR beta libraries were built with iRepertoire HTBI primers and Arm-PCR of CDR3 regions. TCRdb reprocessed the multiplex PCR reads with MiXCR, giving one entry per CDR3 protein. The sample has a few hundred thousand distinct CDR3 sequences; 23% are singletons. Points from the study as a whole: TRBV28, TRBJ1-2 and TRBJ2-5 were segments that persistent disease favored.

Comments on this clonotype: The antigen is undetermined.

This sequence joins TRBV20-1 and TRBJ2-7, with unresolved D. The receptor was derived from a female donor with Graves disease. The sequencing used peripheral blood mononuclear cells (PBMCs), collected when the disease was refractory, from a patient treated with antithyroid drugs. In DNA, the CDR3 is TGCAGTGCAGCCAAAGATGCCCCGTACGAGCAGTACTTC. Amino acids: CSAAKDAPYEQYF.